Given below is one T cell receptor beta chain in context. V lost 7 bases and J lost 6, with 10 bases in between. Germline loops: CDR1 SEHNR, CDR2 FQNEAQ (reference sequence). This CDR3 comprises 12 residues. This sample is part of a study of blood T cell repertoires in COVID-19. About the study: COVID-19 samples from acute and convalescent phases originated in the United States, Italy and Spain.

The authors' processing: Scientists estimated how many nucleated cells there were by amplifying reference gene primers. The repertoire was sequenced with immunoSEQ multiplex PCR; TCRdb's copy has only in-frame clones and lacks some. For V, J and clone size, that table is used; D and trimming come from the DNA. The sample shows approximately 52,000 clones, 85% to 90% of them seen only once. The origin of this receptor is a man in his sixties or seventies with acute or convalescent COVID-19. Sequenced input: peripheral blood. The V call is TRBV7-9, the J call TRBJ2-1, with D possibly TRBD2 on 5 matching bases. For the CDR3, the DNA is TGTGCCAGCACCTTCGAGGGCAATGAGCAGTTCTTC. The encoded protein is CASTFEGNEQFF. Full variable domain (missing parts from reference TRBV7-9 and TRBJ2-1): DTGVSQNPRHKITKRGQNVTFRCDPISEHNRLYWYRQTLGQGPEFLTYFQNEAQLEKSRLLSDRFSAERPKGSFSTLEIQRTEQGDSAMYLCASTFEGNEQFFGPGTRLTVL.